This TCR beta chain was sequenced for a study of blood T cell repertoires in COVID-19. The wider study: Collection of acute and convalescent COVID-19 samples took place in the United States, Italy and Spain. The analysed material was cDNA or gDNA that came from T cells, B-cell-depleted T cells, or PBMCs.

The authors' processing: The authors estimated nucleated cell counts from reference gene primer amplification. The protocol was immunoSEQ multiplex PCR, while the TCRdb copy is restricted to in-frame clones and leaves out a portion. That table gives V, J and clone size, and the DNA gave D and trimming. The sample lists roughly 100,000 clones; roughly 86% were seen once. The CDR3 runs 13 residues. V was cut by 4 bases and J by 3 bases, with 7 bases left in between. In germline, CDR1 is LNHDA, CDR2 SQIVND (reference sequence). The chain links TRBV19 to TRBJ1-5; no clear D. The clonotype originates from a man aged 50-60 years with active or convalescent COVID-19. The sequencing input was peripheral blood. Here the CDR3 reads CASSSTANQPQHF. The CDR3, as DNA: TGTGCCAGTAGTAGCACAGCCAATCAGCCCCAGCATTTT.